Below, 22 T cell receptor beta chains from the same sample are listed, as sequenced in a study of blood T cell repertoires in COVID-19. Assay: immunoSEQ multiplex PCR; the TCRdb copy retains only in-frame clones and omits some. The data show 350,000 to 450,000 clones, with roughly 84% seen just once and 1.4% to 1.5% held by the top ten. What was sequenced was PBMCs or T cells enriched from blood (not recorded which). Receptors originate from a woman aged 18-29 years who had been exposed to COVID-19.

The chain is built from TRBV10-3 and TRBJ2-7, with 8 bases that match TRBD1. CDR1 and CDR2 from the germline V gene are ENHRY and SYGVKD. V lost 3 bases, J lost 4 bases, and 5 bases stayed unmatched. This CDR3 has 14 amino acids. CDR3 residues: CAISEQGVGYEQYF. In nucleotides, the CDR3 is TGTGCCATCAGTGAACAGGGGGTTGGGTACGAGCAGTACTTC.

CDR3 nucleotide sequence: TGCGCCAGCAGTGGGGACAGAAGACCATACGAGCAGTACTTC. Protein sequence: CASSGDRRPYEQYF. This sequence joins TRBV10-1 and TRBJ2-7; 7 bases fit TRBD1. Per the germline V gene, CDR1 is WNHNN and CDR2 is SYGVQD (reference sequence). This CDR3 comprises 14 residues. The V gene end was trimmed by 4 bases and the J gene end by 4 bases; junction bases not matched to a gene: 7.

The chain uses TRBV2 and TRBJ1-3; weak D call: TRBD1 (6 bases). CDR3 length: 15 residues. Per germline, CDR1 SNHLY and CDR2 FYNNEI. V lost 6 bases, J lost 3 bases, and 15 bases lay in between. CDR3 DNA sequence: TGTGCCAGCAGAAATCCACAGGGAAGTGGAAACACCATATATTTT. This encodes CASRNPQGSGNTIYF.

This CDR3 is CASSLTINTEAFF. DNA of the CDR3: TGTGCCAGCAGTTTAACTATTAACACTGAAGCTTTCTTT. The V gene is TRBV27, the J gene TRBJ1-1, with no clear D. Germline V lookup: CDR1 MNHEY, CDR2 SMNVEV (reference sequence). This CDR3 comprises 13 residues. V was shortened by 2 bases and J by 2 bases, with 6 bases between the two germline ends.

This clone was found once. The rearrangement joins TRBV4-2 to TRBJ1-1; 9 nucleotides line up with TRBD1. V was pared by 7 bases and J by 3 bases, with 3 bases of the junction left unmatched. Germline V CDR1 and CDR2: LGHNA, YNFKEQ. CDR3 length: 13 amino acids. CDR3 in DNA: TGTGCCAGCATCCGGACAGGGGACACTGAAGCTTTCTTT. Protein sequence: CASIRTGDTEAFF.

This clone was seen once. This chain joins TRBV28 and TRBJ2-7; 7 nucleotides align to TRBD1. The CDR3 is 12 residues long. V lost 8 bases to trimming and J lost 3 bases; unmatched junction nucleotides: 4. Germline CDR1 reads MDHEN; CDR2 reads SYDVKM. In nucleotides, the CDR3 is TGTGCCAGCGAGGGACAGAACTACGAGCAGTACTTC. It yields the protein CASEGQNYEQYF.

The V call is TRBV28, the J call TRBJ2-3, with D possibly TRBD1 on 7 matching bases. With 3 bases removed from V and 2 bases from J, the gap between germline ends came to 12 bases. This CDR3 has 15 residues. Germline CDR1 and CDR2: MDHEN and SYDVKM. The CDR3 DNA reads as TGTGCCAGCAGTTTTCAGGGGGACTTCACAGATACGCAGTATTTT. It specifies CASSFQGDFTDTQYF.

This clone showed up just a few times. This chain connects TRBV6-5 to TRBJ1-2, with D hard to call. The CDR3 has 14 residues. Germline values: CDR1 MNHEY, CDR2 SVGAGI. The germline V and J ends were trimmed by 5 bases and 1 base, with 11 bases remaining between them. The CDR3, as DNA: TGTGCCAGCAGTCTAAGTGGCGGTAACTATGGCTACACCTTC. This gives the protein CASSLSGGNYGYTF.

The chain recombines TRBV4-2 with TRBJ2-1, with a weak D call TRBD2 (5 bases). Germline V gives CDR1 LGHNA, CDR2 YNFKEQ. The CDR3 contains 15 residues. Trimming removed 2 bases at V and 2 bases at J, with 10 bases between. The CDR3 DNA follows: TGTGCCAGCAGCCAAACTAGATACACCTACAATGAGCAGTTCTTC. It translates to CASSQTRYTYNEQFF.

CDR3 in DNA: TGCAGCTTCGGGACAGCCAGCACAGATACGCAGTATTTT. It encodes CSFGTASTDTQYF. This rearrangement joins TRBV29-1 to TRBJ2-3; 7 positions agree with TRBD1. The CDR3 length is 13 residues. The germline V gene has CDR1 SQVTM and CDR2 ANQGSEA. V dropped 8 bases and J dropped 0; count of bases not matched to a gene: 5.

This rearrangement joins TRBV5-1 to TRBJ2-5; 8 nucleotides agree with TRBD2. The CDR3 length is 16 residues. Germline V CDR1 and CDR2: SGHRS, YFSETQ. The V segment lost 4 bases and the J segment 5 bases; nucleotides outside the gene matches: 13. The CDR3 here is CASSRVTSGSGETQYF. CDR3 DNA sequence: TGCGCCAGCAGCCGAGTTACGAGCGGGAGTGGGGAGACCCAGTACTTC.

As regards this clone: The same CDR3 is also encoded by other DNA sequences in this sample. This chain joins TRBV27 and TRBJ2-7; weak D call: TRBD2 (7 bases). The CDR3 is 15 amino acids. The V and J ends lost 1 base and 4 bases respectively, with 14 bases between them. Germline V gene data show CDR1 as MNHEY and CDR2 as SMNVEV (reference sequence). The CDR3 DNA reads as TGTGCCAGCAGTTTATACTCGGGGGGCACTTACGAGCAGTACTTC. It yields the protein CASSLYSGGTYEQYF.

This clone was picked up one time. The chain combines TRBV5-1 with TRBJ2-3, with D possibly matching TRBD2 (5 bases). Germline CDR1 reads SGHRS; CDR2 reads YFSETQ. The V end lost 0 bases, the J end lost 0 bases, and 8 bases lay between the germline ends. This CDR3 region has 15 residues. The CDR3 DNA reads TGCGCCAGCAGCTTGGCCGGGATTAGCACAGATACGCAGTATTTT. Translated: CASSLAGISTDTQYF.

The V and J genes are TRBV28 and TRBJ1-5; D gene uncertain. Germline CDR1 and CDR2: MDHEN and SYDVKM. Trimming shortened V by 4 bases and J by 4 bases, and 11 bases separated the two germline ends. There are 14 residues in the CDR3. The DNA of the CDR3 is TGTGCCAGCAGTTATGTTGCGGGAAATCAGCCCCAGCATTTT. Encoded protein: CASSYVAGNQPQHF.

J is TRBJ2-6 and V is TRBV19; 7 nucleotides match TRBD2. J lost 3 bases, V lost 7 bases, and 3 bases had no gene match. Germline CDR1 reads LNHDA; CDR2 reads SQIVND (reference sequence). CDR3 size: 14 residues. CDR3 region: CASIGRDGANVLTF. The CDR3 DNA reads TGTGCCAGTATTGGGAGGGATGGGGCCAACGTCCTGACTTTC. Drawing the rest from reference TRBV19 and TRBJ2-6, the complete variable domain is DGGITQSPKYLFRKEGQNVTLSCEQNLNHDAMYWYRQDPGQGLRLIYYSQIVNDFQKGDIAEGYSVSREKKESFPLTVTSAQKNPTAFYLCASIGRDGANVLTFGAGSRLTVL.

The chain recombines TRBV28 with TRBJ1-5; TRBD1 matches at 8 bases. J was trimmed by 1 base and V by 6 bases; bases with no gene match: 14. The CDR3 has 18 amino acids. The germline V gene encodes CDR1 MDHEN and CDR2 SYDVKM. The CDR3 DNA reads TGTGCCAGCAGCCCCCGGGACAGGTTAGTTCTCAGCAATCAGCCCCAGCATTTT. This gives the protein CASSPRDRLVLSNQPQHF.

The V gene is TRBV4-2, the J gene TRBJ2-7; the match to TRBD2 covers 8 bases. CDR1 is LGHNA and CDR2 is YNFKEQ in the germline V gene. This CDR3 is 15 amino acids long. V was pared by 0 bases and J by 0 bases, with 1 base of the junction left unmatched. CDR3 sequence: CASSQDGTSSYEQYF. The CDR3 DNA reads as TGTGCCAGCAGCCAAGATGGGACTAGCTCCTACGAGCAGTACTTC.

The chain joins TRBV11-3 to TRBJ2-7; 9 nucleotides match TRBD1. The trim removed 1 base at V and 0 bases at J, leaving 7 bases unmatched. The CDR3 spans 17 residues. The germline gives CDR1 SGHNT, CDR2 YENEEA. The CDR3 region is CASSLGDRAVPSYEQYF. For the CDR3, the DNA is TGTGCCAGCAGCTTAGGGGACAGGGCGGTCCCCTCCTACGAGCAGTACTTC.

The genes are TRBV7-8 and TRBJ1-2; 8 positions match TRBD1. The J segment lost 3 bases and the V segment lost 3 bases, leaving 3 bases of the junction unmatched. The CDR3 totals 14 residues. The V gene's germline CDR1 is SGHVS and CDR2 FQNEAQ. DNA of the CDR3: TGTGCCAGCAGCTTCAGGGGGCGCGACTATGGCTACACCTTC. Translation: CASSFRGRDYGYTF.

The chain joins TRBV18 to TRBJ2-7, with D possibly being TRBD2 (6 bases). Germline CDR1 is KGHSH and CDR2 is LQKENI. The ends were cut back, 0 bases at V and 3 bases at J, with 9 bases in the middle. The length of the CDR3 is 14 residues. CDR3 coding DNA: TGTGCCAGCTCACCACCGCTGGGGGGCTACGAGCAGTACTTC. Translation: CASSPPLGGYEQYF.

This clone was seen only a few times. The genes are TRBV2 and TRBJ1-2; a weak D match, TRBD1 (5 bases). The CDR3 is 17 amino acids. Per the germline V gene, CDR1 is SNHLY and CDR2 is FYNNEI. V was clipped by 6 bases and J by 3 bases, with 23 bases between them. The CDR3 here is CASSKAPAGLTHYGYTF. CDR3 bases: TGTGCCAGCAGCAAGGCCCCGGCAGGGCTTACGCACTATGGCTACACCTTC.

The rearrangement links TRBV7-2 to TRBJ2-1; D is ambiguous. The V and J ends lost 2 bases and 8 bases respectively, with 7 bases between them. The CDR3 consists of 12 residues. In germline, CDR1 is SGHTA, CDR2 FQGNSA. Here the CDR3 DNA reads TGTGCCAGCAGCTTATCTTCCTATGAGCAGTTCTTC. Protein product: CASSLSSYEQFF.